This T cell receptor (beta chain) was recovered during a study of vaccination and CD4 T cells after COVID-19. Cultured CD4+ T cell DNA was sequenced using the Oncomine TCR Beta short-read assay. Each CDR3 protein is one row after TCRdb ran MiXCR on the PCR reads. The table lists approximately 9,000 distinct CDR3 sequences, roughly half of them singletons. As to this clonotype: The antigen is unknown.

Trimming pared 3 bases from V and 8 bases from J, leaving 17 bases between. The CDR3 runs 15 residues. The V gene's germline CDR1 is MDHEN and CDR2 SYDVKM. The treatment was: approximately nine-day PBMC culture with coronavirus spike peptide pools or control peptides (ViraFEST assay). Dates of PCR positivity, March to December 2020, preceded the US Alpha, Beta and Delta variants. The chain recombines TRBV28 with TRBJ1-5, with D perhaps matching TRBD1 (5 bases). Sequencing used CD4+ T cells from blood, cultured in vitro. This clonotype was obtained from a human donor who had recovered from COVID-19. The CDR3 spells CASSFLGRGGEPQHF. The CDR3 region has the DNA TGTGCCAGCAGTTTCCTCGGAAGGGGAGGGGAGCCCCAGCATTTT.